What follows is one T cell receptor (beta chain) and its context. The antigen is undetermined. Method: immunoSEQ multiplex PCR; TCRdb's copy keeps in-frame clones and lacks some. In the table there are about 1.5 million clones, nearly 99% of which are singletons. This entry comes from a study of shared clonotypes between healthy human individuals. Findings and limits, study-wide: Clonotype sharing across a few donors was observed for around 5% of naive CD4 clonotypes. Non-shared clonotypes showed lower generation probabilities than clonotypes common to all four donors.

Nashville, Tennessee was home to all donors, who were Caucasian adults. The clonotype comes from a man aged 25-45 years in good health. The sample comprised naive CD4+ T cells sorted from blood. Subset: CD45RA+ positively selected.

Here the CDR3 reads CASSLFGLGNTIYF. CDR3 DNA: TGTGCCAGCAGCTTGTTTGGGCTTGGAAACACCATATATTTT. This chain links TRBV5-4 with TRBJ1-3, with D unresolved. The CDR3 sequence is 14 residues long. Trimming cost V 1 base and J 3 bases, with 8 bases left between them. The germline V gene has CDR1 SGHNT and CDR2 YYREEE (reference sequence). The whole variable domain, filled in from reference TRBV5-4 and TRBJ1-3, reads ETGVTQSPTHLIKTRGQQVTLRCSSQSGHNTVSWYQQALGQGPQFIFQYYREEENGRGNFPPRFSGLQFPNYSSELNVNALELDDSALYLCASSLFGLGNTIYFGEGSWLTVV.